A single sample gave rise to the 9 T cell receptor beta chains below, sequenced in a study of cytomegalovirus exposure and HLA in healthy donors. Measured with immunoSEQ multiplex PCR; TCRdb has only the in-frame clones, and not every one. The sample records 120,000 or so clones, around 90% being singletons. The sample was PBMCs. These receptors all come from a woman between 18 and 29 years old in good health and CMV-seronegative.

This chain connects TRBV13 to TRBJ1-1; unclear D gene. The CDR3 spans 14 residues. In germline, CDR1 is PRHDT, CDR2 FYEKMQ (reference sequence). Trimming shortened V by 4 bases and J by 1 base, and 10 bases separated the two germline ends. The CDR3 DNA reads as TGTGCCAGCAGCTATGGGAGGAGGAACACTGAAGCTTTCTTT. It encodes CASSYGRRNTEAFF.

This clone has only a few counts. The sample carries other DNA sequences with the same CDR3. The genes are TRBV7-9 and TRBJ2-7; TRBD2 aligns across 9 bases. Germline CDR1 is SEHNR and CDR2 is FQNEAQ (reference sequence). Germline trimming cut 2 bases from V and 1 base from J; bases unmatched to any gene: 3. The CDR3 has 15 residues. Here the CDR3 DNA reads TGTGCCAGCAGCTTACTGACTAGCGGTTCCTACGAGCAGTACTTC. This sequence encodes CASSLLTSGSYEQYF.

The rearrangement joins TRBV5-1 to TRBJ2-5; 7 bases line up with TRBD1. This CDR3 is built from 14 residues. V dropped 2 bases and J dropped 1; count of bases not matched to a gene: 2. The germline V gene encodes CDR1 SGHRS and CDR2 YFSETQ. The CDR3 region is CASSLGTAQETQYF. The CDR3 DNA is TGCGCCAGCAGCTTAGGGACAGCCCAAGAGACCCAGTACTTC. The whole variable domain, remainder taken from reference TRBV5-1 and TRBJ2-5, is KAGVTQTPRYLIKTRGQQVTLSCSPISGHRSVSWYQQTPGQGLQFLFEYFSETQRNKGNFPGRFSGRQFSNSRSEMNVSTLELGDSALYLCASSLGTAQETQYFGPGTRLLVL.

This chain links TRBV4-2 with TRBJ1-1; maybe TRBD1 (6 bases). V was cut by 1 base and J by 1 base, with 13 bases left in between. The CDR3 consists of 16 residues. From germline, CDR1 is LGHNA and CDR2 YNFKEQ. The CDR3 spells CASSQVAGAQNTEAFF. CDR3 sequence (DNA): TGTGCCAGCAGCCAAGTGGCAGGGGCTCAGAACACTGAAGCTTTCTTT.

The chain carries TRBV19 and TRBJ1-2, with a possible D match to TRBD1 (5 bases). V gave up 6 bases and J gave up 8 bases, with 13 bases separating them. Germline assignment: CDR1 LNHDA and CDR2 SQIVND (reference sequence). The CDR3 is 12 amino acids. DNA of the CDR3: TGTGCCAGTAGAATCGGGGGTGCCGGCTACACCTTC. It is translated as CASRIGGAGYTF.

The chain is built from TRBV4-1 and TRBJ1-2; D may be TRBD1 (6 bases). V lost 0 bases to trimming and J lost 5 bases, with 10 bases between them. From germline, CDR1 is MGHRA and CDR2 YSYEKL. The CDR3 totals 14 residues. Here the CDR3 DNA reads TGCGCCAGCAGCCAAGACCGAGGGGGTTATGGCTACACCTTC. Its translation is CASSQDRGGYGYTF.

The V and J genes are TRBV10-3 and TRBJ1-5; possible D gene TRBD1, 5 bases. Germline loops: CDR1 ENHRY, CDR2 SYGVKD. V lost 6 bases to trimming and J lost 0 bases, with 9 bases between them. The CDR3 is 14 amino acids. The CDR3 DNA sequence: TGTGCCATCAGCGCTACAGGTAGCAATCAGCCCCAGCATTTT. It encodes CAISATGSNQPQHF.

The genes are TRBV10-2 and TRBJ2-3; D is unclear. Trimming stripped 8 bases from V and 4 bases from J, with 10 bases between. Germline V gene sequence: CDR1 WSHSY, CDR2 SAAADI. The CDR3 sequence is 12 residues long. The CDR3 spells CASWAQPDTQYF. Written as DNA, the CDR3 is TGCGCCAGCTGGGCCCAGCCAGATACGCAGTATTTT.

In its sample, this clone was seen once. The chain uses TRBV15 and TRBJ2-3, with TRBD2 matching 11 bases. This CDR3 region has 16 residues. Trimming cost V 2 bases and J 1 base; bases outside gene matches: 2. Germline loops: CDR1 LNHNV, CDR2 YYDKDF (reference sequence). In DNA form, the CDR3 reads TGTGCCACCAGCAGACCTAGCGGGGGGCGCACAGATACGCAGTATTTT. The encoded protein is CATSRPSGGRTDTQYF.